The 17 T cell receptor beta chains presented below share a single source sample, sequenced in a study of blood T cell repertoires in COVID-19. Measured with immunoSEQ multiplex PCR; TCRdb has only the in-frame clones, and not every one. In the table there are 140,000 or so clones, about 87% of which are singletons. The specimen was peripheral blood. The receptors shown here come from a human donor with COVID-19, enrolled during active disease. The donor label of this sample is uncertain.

The chain's CDR3 is CASSPEGAGGVTDTQYF. DNA of the CDR3: TGCGCCAGCAGCCCCGAGGGCGCGGGGGGGGTCACAGATACGCAGTATTTT. This chain links TRBV5-1 with TRBJ2-3, with 9 bases aligning to TRBD2. The V gene end was trimmed by 4 bases and the J gene end by 2 bases; junction bases not matched to a gene: 11. The CDR3 covers 17 residues. Germline lookup yields CDR1 SGHRS and CDR2 YFSETQ.

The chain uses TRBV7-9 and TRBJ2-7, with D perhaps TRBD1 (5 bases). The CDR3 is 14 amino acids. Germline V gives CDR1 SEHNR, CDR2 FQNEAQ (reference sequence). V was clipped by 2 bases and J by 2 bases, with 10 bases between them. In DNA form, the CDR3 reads TGTGCCAGCAGCTTATTCTCAGGGCCCTACGAGCAGTACTTC. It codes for CASSLFSGPYEQYF.

CDR3 bases: TGTGCCAGCAGTGAATCGACTAAACAAGAGACCCAGTACTTC. This encodes CASSESTKQETQYF. The rearrangement links TRBV2 to TRBJ2-5, with D maybe TRBD2 (5 bases). This CDR3 is built from 14 residues. Trimming took 2 bases from V and 2 from J, leaving 9 bases between them. In germline, CDR1 is SNHLY, CDR2 FYNNEI.

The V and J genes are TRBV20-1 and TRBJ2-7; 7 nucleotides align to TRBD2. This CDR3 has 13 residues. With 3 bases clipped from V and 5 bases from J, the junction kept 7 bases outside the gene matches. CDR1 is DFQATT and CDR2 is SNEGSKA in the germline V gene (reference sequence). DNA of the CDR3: TGCAGTGCTAGTTCGCCTGGGGGGGACGAGCAGTACTTC. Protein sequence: CSASSPGGDEQYF.

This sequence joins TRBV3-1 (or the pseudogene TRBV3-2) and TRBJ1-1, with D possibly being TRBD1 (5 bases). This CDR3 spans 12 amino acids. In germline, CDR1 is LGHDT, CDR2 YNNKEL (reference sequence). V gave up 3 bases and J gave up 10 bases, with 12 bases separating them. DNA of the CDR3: TGTGCCAGCAGCCAGGACGGGCAGGGAGCTTTCTTT. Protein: CASSQDGQGAFF.

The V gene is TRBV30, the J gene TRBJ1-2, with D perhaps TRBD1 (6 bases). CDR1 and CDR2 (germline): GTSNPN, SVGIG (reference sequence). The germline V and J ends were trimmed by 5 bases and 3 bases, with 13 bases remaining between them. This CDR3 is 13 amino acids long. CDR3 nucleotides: TGTGCCTGGCGACAGGAGATTCACTATGGCTACACCTTC. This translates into CAWRQEIHYGYTF.

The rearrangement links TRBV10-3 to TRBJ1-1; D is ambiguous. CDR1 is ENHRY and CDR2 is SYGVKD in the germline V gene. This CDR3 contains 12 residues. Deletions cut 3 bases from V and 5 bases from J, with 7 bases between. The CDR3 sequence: CAISDGVTEAFF. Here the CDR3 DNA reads TGTGCCATCAGTGACGGTGTTACTGAAGCTTTCTTT.

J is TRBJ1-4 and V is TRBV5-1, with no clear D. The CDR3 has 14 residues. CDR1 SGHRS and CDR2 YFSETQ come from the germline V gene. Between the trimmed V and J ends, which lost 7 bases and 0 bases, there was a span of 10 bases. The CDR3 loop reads CASGRSATNEKLFF. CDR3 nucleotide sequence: TGCGCCAGCGGGAGGAGTGCAACTAATGAAAAACTGTTTTTT. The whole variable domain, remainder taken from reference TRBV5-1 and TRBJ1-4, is KAGVTQTPRYLIKTRGQQVTLSCSPISGHRSVSWYQQTPGQGLQFLFEYFSETQRNKGNFPGRFSGRQFSNSRSEMNVSTLELGDSALYLCASGRSATNEKLFFGSGTQLSVL.

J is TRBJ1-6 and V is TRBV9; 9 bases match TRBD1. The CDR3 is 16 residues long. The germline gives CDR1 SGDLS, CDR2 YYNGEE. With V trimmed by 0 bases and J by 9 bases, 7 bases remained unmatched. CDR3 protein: CASSVASGTGTSPLHF. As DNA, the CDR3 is TGTGCCAGCAGCGTAGCTTCCGGGACAGGGACTTCACCCCTCCACTTT.

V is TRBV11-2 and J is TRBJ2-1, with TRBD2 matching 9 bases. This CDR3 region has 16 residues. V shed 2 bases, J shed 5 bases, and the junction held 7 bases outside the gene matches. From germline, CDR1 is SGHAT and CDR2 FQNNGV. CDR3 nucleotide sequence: TGTGCCAGCAGCTTATCCTATAGCGGGGGACACAATGAGCAGTTCTTC. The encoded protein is CASSLSYSGGHNEQFF.

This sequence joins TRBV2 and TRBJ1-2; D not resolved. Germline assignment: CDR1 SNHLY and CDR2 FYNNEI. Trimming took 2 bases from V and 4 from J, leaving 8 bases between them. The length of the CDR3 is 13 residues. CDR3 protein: CASSEQDLYGYTF. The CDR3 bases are TGTGCCAGCAGTGAACAGGATCTCTATGGCTACACCTTC.

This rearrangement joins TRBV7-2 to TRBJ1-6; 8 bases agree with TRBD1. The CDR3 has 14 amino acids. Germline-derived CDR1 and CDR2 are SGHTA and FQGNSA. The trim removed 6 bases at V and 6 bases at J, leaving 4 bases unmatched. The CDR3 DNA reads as TGTGCCAGCAGATTGACAGGGGCTAATTCACCCCTCCACTTT. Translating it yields CASRLTGANSPLHF.

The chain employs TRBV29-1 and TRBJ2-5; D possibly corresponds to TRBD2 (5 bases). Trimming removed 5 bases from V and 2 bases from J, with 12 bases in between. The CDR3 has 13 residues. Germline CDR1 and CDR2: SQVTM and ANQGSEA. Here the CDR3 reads CSVRWTSQETQYF. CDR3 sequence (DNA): TGCAGCGTTAGGTGGACTTCTCAAGAGACCCAGTACTTC.

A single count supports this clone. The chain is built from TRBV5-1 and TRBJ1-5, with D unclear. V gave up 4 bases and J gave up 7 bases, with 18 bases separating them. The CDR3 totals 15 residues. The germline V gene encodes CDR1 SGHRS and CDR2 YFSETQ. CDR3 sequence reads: CASSAEGGLGQPQHF. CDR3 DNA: TGCGCCAGCAGCGCGGAGGGCGGGTTAGGACAGCCCCAGCATTTT.

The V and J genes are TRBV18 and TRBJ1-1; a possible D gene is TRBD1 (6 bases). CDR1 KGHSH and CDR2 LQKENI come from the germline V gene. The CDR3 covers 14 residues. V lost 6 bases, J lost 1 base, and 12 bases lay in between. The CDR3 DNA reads TGTGCCAGCTCGGAAGGGGGGGCGAACACTGAAGCTTTCTTT. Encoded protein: CASSEGGANTEAFF.

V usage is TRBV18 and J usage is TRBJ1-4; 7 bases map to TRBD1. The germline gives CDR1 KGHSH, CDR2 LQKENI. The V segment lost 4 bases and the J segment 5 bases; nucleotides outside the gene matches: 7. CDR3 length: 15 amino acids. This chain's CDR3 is CASSHSTGRNEKLFF. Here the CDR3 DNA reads TGTGCCAGCTCACATTCGACAGGGCGGAATGAAAAACTGTTTTTT. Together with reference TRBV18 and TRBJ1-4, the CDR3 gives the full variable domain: NAGVMQNPRHLVRRRGQEARLRCSPMKGHSHVYWYRQLPEEGLKFMVYLQKENIIDESGMPKERFSAEFPKEGPSILRIQQVVRGDSAAYFCASSHSTGRNEKLFFGSGTQLSVL.

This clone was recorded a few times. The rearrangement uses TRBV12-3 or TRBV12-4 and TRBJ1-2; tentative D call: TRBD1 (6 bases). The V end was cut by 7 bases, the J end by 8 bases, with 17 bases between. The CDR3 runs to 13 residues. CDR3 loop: CASMPTGTDGYTF. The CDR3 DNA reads TGTGCCAGCATGCCAACAGGGACGGACGGCTACACCTTC.